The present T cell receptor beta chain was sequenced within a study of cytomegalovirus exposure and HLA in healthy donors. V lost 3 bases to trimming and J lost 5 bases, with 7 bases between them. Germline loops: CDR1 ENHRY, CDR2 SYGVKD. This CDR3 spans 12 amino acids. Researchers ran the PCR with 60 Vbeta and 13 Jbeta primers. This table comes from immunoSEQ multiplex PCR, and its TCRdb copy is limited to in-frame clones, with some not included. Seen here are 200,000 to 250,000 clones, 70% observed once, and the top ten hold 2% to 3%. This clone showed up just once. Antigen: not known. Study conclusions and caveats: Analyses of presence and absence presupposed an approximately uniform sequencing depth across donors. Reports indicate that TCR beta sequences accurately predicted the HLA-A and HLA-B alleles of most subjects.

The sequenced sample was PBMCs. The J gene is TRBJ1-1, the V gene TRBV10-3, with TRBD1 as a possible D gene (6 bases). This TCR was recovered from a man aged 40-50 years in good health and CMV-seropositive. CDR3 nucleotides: TGTGCCATCAGTGAAGACAGGACTGAAGCTTTCTTT. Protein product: CAISEDRTEAFF.